This entry lists 5 T cell receptor beta chains sequenced from one sample in a study of T-cell memory formation after mild COVID-19. TCRdb recomputed calls from the 5' RACE reads with MiXCR, one row per CDR3 protein. The data show more than 300,000 distinct CDR3 sequences, about an eighth seen once. The material sequenced was PBMCs or a T cell subset sorted from them (not recorded which). These receptors all come from a man between 18 and 35 years old who had mild COVID-19 (a few samples of this study predate the infection). Cell type and time point are not known.

The chain has TRBV6-6 and TRBJ2-6; D gene ambiguous. V was cut by 6 bases and J by 4 bases, with 13 bases left in between. The CDR3 runs to 15 residues. Germline V gene data show CDR1 as MNHNY and CDR2 as SVGAGI (reference sequence). CDR3 sequence (DNA): TGTGCCAGCAGCGTAACGGTTGGCGGGGCCAACGTCCTGACTTTC. Protein sequence: CASSVTVGGANVLTF.

In its sample, this clonotype was seen a few times. The CDR3 spells CSASPGTLEQYF. CDR3 bases: TGCAGTGCTAGTCCAGGTACCCTTGAGCAGTACTTC. The chain employs TRBV20-1 and TRBJ2-7; D gene unclear. Germline CDR1 DFQATT, CDR2 SNEGSKA (reference sequence). The CDR3 runs 12 residues. The germline V and J ends were trimmed by 3 bases and 7 bases, with 13 bases remaining between them.

Many counts were recorded for this clonotype. The gene calls are TRBV5-1 and TRBJ2-1; 9 nucleotides align to TRBD2. Germline assignment: CDR1 SGHRS and CDR2 YFSETQ. Losses at the gene ends were 4 bases for V and 10 bases for J; bases not matched to a gene: 12. The CDR3 sequence is 15 residues long. CDR3 bases: TGCGCCAGCAGCCCCCCAGCGGGGGGCTTCGGGGAGCAGTTCTTC. It yields the protein CASSPPAGGFGEQFF. The full variable domain, with the rest looked up from reference TRBV5-1 and TRBJ2-1, is KAGVTQTPRYLIKTRGQQVTLSCSPISGHRSVSWYQQTPGQGLQFLFEYFSETQRNKGNFPGRFSGRQFSNSRSEMNVSTLELGDSALYLCASSPPAGGFGEQFFGPGTRLTVL.

The rearrangement links TRBV12-3 or TRBV12-4 to TRBJ2-7, with 7 bases lining up with TRBD1. The CDR3 totals 15 residues. J lost 5 bases, V lost 1 base, and 8 bases had no gene match. The DNA for the CDR3 is TGTGCCAGCAGTTTAGGACAGGGAATCGCGAACGAGCAGTACTTC. Translating gives CASSLGQGIANEQYF.

This clonotype was counted a few times. The chain couples TRBV20-1 to TRBJ1-2; D might be TRBD1 (5 bases). This CDR3 contains 14 residues. V lost 5 bases to trimming and J lost 0 bases, with 13 bases between them. Germline loops: CDR1 DFQATT, CDR2 SNEGSKA (reference sequence). The CDR3 is CSAGAANTNYGYTF. CDR3 coding DNA: TGCAGTGCTGGGGCAGCAAACACTAACTATGGCTACACCTTC.